This T cell receptor (beta chain) was recorded in a study of breast tumors, draining lymph nodes, adjacent tissues. Study-wide findings and caveats: Compared with lymph nodes, tumors were less diverse; compared with nontumor tissue, more. Data only fit, rather than demonstrated, lymph node origin of most tumor T cells.

Breast cancer patients provided tissue from their axillary draining lymph nodes. The CDR3 is 16 residues long. CDR1 and CDR2 (germline): SGHRS, YFSETQ. TCRdb recomputed calls from the multiplex PCR reads with MiXCR, one row per CDR3 protein. The sample contains about 100,000 distinct CDR3 sequences, 20% to 25% of which appear only once. In the case of this clonotype: Its cognate antigen is unknown. Since a much larger clone is just one base distant, this may be a read error.

The source material was axillary lymph node tissue. The clonotype was recovered from a female donor with breast cancer. Some clones in this sample may be carry-over from other donors' samples. This chain uses TRBV5-1 with TRBJ2-5, with TRBD2 identical over 7 bases. CDR3 amino acids: CASSLSGTSPQETQHF. DNA of the CDR3: TGCGCCAGCAGCTTGAGCGGGACGTCCCCTCAAGAGACCCAGCACTTC.